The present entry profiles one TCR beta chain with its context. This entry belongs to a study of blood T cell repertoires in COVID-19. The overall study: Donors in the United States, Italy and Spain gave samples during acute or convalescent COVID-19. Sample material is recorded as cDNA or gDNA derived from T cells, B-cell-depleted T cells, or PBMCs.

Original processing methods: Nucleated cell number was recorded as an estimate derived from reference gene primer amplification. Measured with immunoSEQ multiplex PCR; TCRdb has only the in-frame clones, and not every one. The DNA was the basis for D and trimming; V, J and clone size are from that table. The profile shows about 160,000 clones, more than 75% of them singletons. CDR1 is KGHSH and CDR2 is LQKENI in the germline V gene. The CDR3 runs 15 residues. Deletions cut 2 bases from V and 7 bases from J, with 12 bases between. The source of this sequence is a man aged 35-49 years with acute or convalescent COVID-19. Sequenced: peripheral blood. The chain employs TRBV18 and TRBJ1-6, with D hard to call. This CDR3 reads CASSPNNLANSPLHF. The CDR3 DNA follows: TGTGCCAGCTCACCAAATAATTTGGCCAATTCACCCCTCCACTTT.